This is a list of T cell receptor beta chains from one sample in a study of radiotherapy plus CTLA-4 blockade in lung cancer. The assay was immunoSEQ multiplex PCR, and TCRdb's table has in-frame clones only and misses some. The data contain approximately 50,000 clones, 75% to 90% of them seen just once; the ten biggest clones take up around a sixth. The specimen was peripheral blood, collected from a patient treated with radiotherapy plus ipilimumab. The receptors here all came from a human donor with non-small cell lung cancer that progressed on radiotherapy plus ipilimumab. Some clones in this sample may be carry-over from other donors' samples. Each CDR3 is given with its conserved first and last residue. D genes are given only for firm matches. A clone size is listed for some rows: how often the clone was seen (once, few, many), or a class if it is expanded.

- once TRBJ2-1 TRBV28 CASTREVSSYNEQFF TGTGCCAGCACCAGGGAGGTTAGCTCCTACAATGAGCAGTTCTTC
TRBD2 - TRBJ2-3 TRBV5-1 CASSPFGLLAGATDTQYF TGCGCCAGCAGCCCATTCGGCCTTCTAGCGGGGGCCACAGATACGCAGTATTTT
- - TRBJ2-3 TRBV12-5 CASEGQGIDTQYF TGTGCTAGTGAAGGGCAGGGGATAGATACGCAGTATTTT
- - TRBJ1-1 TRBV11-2 CASSFDTLNTEAFF TGTGCCAGCAGCTTCGACACCTTGAACACTGAAGCTTTCTTT
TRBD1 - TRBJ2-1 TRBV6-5 CASSWGQGWNNEQFF TGTGCCAGCAGTTGGGGACAGGGGTGGAACAATGAGCAGTTCTTC
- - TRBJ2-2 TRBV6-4 CASSRLSFTGELFF TGTGCCAGCAGTAGGCTTAGCTTCACCGGGGAGCTGTTTTTT
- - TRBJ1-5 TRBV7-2 CASSPGVLNQPQHF TGTGCCAGCAGCCCAGGGGTCCTCAATCAGCCCCAGCATTTT
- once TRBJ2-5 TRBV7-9 CASSLGSWGPFQETQYF TGTGCCAGCAGCTTAGGTAGCTGGGGGCCCTTCCAAGAGACCCAGTACTTC
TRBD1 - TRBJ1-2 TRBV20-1 CTGGDRYGYTF TGCACCGGGGGGGACAGATATGGCTACACCTTC
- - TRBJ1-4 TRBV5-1 CASSLETESEKLFF TGCGCCAGCAGCTTGGAGACAGAGAGTGAAAAACTGTTTTTT
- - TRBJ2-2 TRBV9 CASSAGDLRAGELFF TGTGCCAGCAGCGCGGGGGATCTGAGGGCCGGGGAGCTGTTTTTT
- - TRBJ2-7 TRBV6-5 CASTSAQRRHEQYF TGTGCCAGCACCTCCGCCCAGCGGAGGCACGAGCAGTACTTC
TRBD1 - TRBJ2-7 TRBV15 CATGDSLYEQYF TGTGCCACCGGGGACAGCCTCTACGAGCAGTACTTC
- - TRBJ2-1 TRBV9 CASSVAGGTNEQFF TGTGCCAGCAGCGTAGCTGGGGGGACCAATGAGCAGTTCTTC
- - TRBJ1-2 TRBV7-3 CASSLTATGTGEGYTF TGTGCCAGCAGCTTAACGGCAACGGGGACGGGGGAAGGCTACACCTTC
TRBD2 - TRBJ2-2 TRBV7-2 CASSTGLVRTGELFF TGTGCCAGCAGCACAGGACTAGTGAGAACCGGGGAGCTGTTTTTT
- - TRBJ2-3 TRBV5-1 CASSFFGQITDTQYF TGCGCCAGCAGCTTTTTCGGACAGATCACAGATACGCAGTATTTT
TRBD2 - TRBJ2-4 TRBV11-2 CASSPQRESAKNIQYF TGTGCCAGCAGCCCCCAGCGGGAGAGCGCCAAAAACATTCAGTACTTC
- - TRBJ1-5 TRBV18 CASSPRQSSNQPQHF TGTGCCAGCTCACCACGACAGTCAAGCAATCAGCCCCAGCATTTT
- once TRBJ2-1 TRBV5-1 CASSWGGEYNEQFF TGCGCCAGCAGCTGGGGCGGAGAGTACAATGAGCAGTTCTTC
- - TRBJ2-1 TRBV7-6 CASMVSRGTVYNEQFF TGTGCCAGCATGGTCTCGCGGGGCACAGTTTACAATGAGCAGTTCTTC
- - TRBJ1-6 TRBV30 CAWSVGQSSYNSPLHF TGTGCCTGGAGTGTTGGACAGAGCTCCTATAATTCACCCCTCCACTTT
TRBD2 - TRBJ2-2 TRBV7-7 CASSLAGGKELFF TGTGCCAGCAGCTTAGCGGGAGGGAAGGAGCTGTTTTTT
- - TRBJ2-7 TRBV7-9 CASSLWSIEQYF TGTGCCAGCAGCTTATGGAGCATCGAGCAGTACTTC
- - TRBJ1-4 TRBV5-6 CASSLWATNEKLFF TGTGCCAGCAGCTTGTGGGCGACTAATGAAAAACTGTTTTTT
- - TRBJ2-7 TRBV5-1 CASSPVPGQGSYEQYF TGCGCCAGCAGCCCGGTACCGGGGCAGGGGTCCTACGAGCAGTACTTC
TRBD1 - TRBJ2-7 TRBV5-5 CASSQGQGFTSYEQYF TGCGCCAGCAGCCAGGGACAGGGCTTTACGTCCTACGAGCAGTACTTC